This T cell receptor beta chain derives from a study of blood T cell repertoires in COVID-19. The CDR3 runs 14 residues. In germline, CDR1 is MDHEN, CDR2 SYDVKM. The V end lost 4 bases, the J end lost 1 base, and 10 bases lay between the germline ends. Repertoires were generated with immunoSEQ multiplex PCR, while TCRdb's copy carries only in-frame clones and drops some. The table has approximately 470,000 clones, 70% to 90% seen once. The TCR originated in a human donor in a cohort sampled during active COVID-19. This chain joins TRBV28 and TRBJ2-5; a weak D match, TRBD2 (5 bases). Sequenced input: peripheral blood. The CDR3 DNA is TGTGCCAGCAGTTCGGCGGGTCTCCAAGAGACCCAGTACTTC. Amino acid sequence: CASSSAGLQETQYF.